This TCR beta chain appears in the sequencing data of a study of CD8 T cells in ankylosing spondylitis. As the method for making TCR beta libraries, quantitative 5'-RACE with molecular barcodes was used. TCRdb re-called the 5' RACE reads through MiXCR, storing one row per CDR3 protein. The sample holds roughly 670,000 distinct CDR3 sequences, under 20% seen once. The germline V gene encodes CDR1 SGHRS and CDR2 YFSETQ. V shed 2 bases and J shed 4 bases, with 18 bases lying between them. The CDR3 runs to 16 residues. This clonotype came up many times. Its antigen remains unknown. Findings and caveats of the study: The clones that were linked to disease were reported to be significantly enriched in matched synovial fluid samples from ankylosing spondylitis patients. A TCR beta motif made of about 8 highly homologous variants seemed typical of ankylosing spondylitis blood.

The source material was blood, either unsorted or a sorted T cell fraction (not recorded which). The chain is built from TRBV5-1 and TRBJ1-2, with TRBD1 as a possible D gene (5 bases). The receptor was isolated from a male donor with ankylosing spondylitis. As DNA, the CDR3 is TGCGCCAGCAGCTTAGGAGCAGGGATCGCGGGCTATGGCTACACCTTC. Its translation: CASSLGAGIAGYGYTF.